A single count supports the clone carrying this T cell receptor (beta chain). Its antigen is currently unknown. CDR3 size: 15 residues. The V gene's germline CDR1 is LGHDT and CDR2 YNNKEL (reference sequence). V dropped 1 base and J dropped 4 bases, with 11 bases sitting between them. The data originate from a study of T cell responses to AZD1222 COVID-19 vaccine. General study points: The donor group comprised mostly white British people and more females; the analysis possibly underestimated clonal diversity. Just five or six AZD1222 recipients tested seropositive at baseline. Repertoire sampling happened only post peak T cell response.

The data were produced by immunoSEQ multiplex PCR, yet TCRdb's version contains in-frame clones alone and is incomplete. Of 120,000 or so clones in the sample, around 82% were seen once. The receptor's source is an adult in good health. Specimen: peripheral blood, collected on day 0 of AZD1222 vaccination. V is TRBV3-1 (or the pseudogene TRBV3-2) and J is TRBJ1-5; tentatively, D is TRBD1 (5 bases). The chain's CDR3 is CASSQGAGPNQPQHF. The CDR3 DNA reads TGTGCCAGCAGCCAAGGGGCAGGGCCGAATCAGCCCCAGCATTTT.